What follows is one T cell receptor (beta chain) and its context. No antigen is known for it. TCRdb keeps only in-frame clones here, not all; method: immunoSEQ multiplex PCR. Found here are 120,000 or so clones, about 90% of them singletons; the top ten hold less than 2%. These data belong to a study of cytomegalovirus exposure and HLA in healthy donors. Looking at the study overall: The same platform was used for the 100 to 150 validation repertoires and the roughly 720 first-cohort repertoires, a later analysis reported. Study-level results: Within the 120 validation repertoires, first-cohort TCR clusters tended to co-occur, according to a later analysis. Confirmation in vitro established that a few CMV-associated chains were specific for CMV antigens.

The CDR3 loop spans 15 amino acids. V lost 3 bases and J lost 4; bases outside the gene matches: 9. From germline, CDR1 is GTSNPN and CDR2 SVGIG (reference sequence). This sequence originates from a woman aged 18-30 years in good health and CMV-seronegative. Specimen: PBMCs. The chain employs TRBV30 and TRBJ1-2, with 9 bases aligning to TRBD1. This chain's CDR3 is CAWSAGTGYTYGYTF. In nucleotides, the CDR3 is TGTGCCTGGAGCGCCGGGACAGGGTATACCTATGGCTACACCTTC.